Listed below are T cell receptor beta chains from one sample, sequenced in a study of blood T cell repertoires in COVID-19. Repertoires were generated with immunoSEQ multiplex PCR, while TCRdb's copy carries only in-frame clones and drops some. The sample contains over 150,000 clones, roughly 90% of which appear only once. Material for sequencing was peripheral blood. These receptors originate from a man aged 50 to 59 with COVID-19, enrolled during active disease. CDR3s include the opening cysteine and the closing phenylalanine or tryptophan. Each record gives: D gene, J gene, clone size, V gene, CDR3 protein, CDR3 DNA. A D gene is named only where the DNA matches it firmly. Not all rows give a size; the values are once, few, many and, for expanded clones, a class.

TRBD1 | TRBJ1-1 | NA | TRBV30 | CAWSVSLLGQTNTEAFF | TGTGCCTGGAGTGTAAGTTTGTTGGGACAGACGAACACTGAAGCTTTCTTT
NA | TRBJ1-6 | NA | TRBV5-1 | CASSFTGGGASYNSPLHF | TGCGCCAGCAGCTTCACCGGGGGGGGCGCATCCTATAATTCACCCCTCCACTTT
TRBD2 | TRBJ2-2 | NA | TRBV10-3 | CAISLPPLAGGNTGELFF | TGTGCCATCAGTCTCCCTCCACTAGCGGGGGGGAACACCGGGGAGCTGTTTTTT
NA | TRBJ2-7 | NA | TRBV5-6 | CASSRQGRGEQYF | TGTGCCAGCAGCCGACAGGGGAGGGGTGAGCAGTACTTC
NA | TRBJ2-2 | few | TRBV24-1 | CATSDFRQGTNTGELFF | TGTGCCACCAGTGATTTTCGTCAGGGTACGAACACCGGGGAGCTGTTTTTT
NA | TRBJ1-1 | NA | TRBV9 | CASSGPFGGNTEAFF | TGTGCCAGCAGCGGACCCTTTGGAGGGAACACTGAAGCTTTCTTT
NA | TRBJ1-1 | NA | TRBV11-2 | CASSLSWAHEAFF | TGTGCCAGCAGCTTAAGCTGGGCCCATGAAGCTTTCTTT
NA | TRBJ2-1 | once | TRBV4-2 | CASSQDGLPSYNEQFF | TGTGCCAGCAGCCAAGATGGGCTCCCCTCCTACAATGAGCAGTTCTTC
NA | TRBJ2-5 | NA | TRBV28 | CASSLDVGRETQYF | TGTGCCAGCAGTTTAGACGTGGGCCGAGAGACCCAGTACTTC
NA | TRBJ2-3 | NA | TRBV11-2 | CASSLGALASTDTQYF | TGTGCCAGCAGCTTAGGGGCTTTGGCAAGCACAGATACGCAGTATTTT
TRBD1 | TRBJ1-2 | NA | TRBV6-5 | CASSPGTGWFRF | TGTGCCAGCAGTCCCGGGACAGGTTGGTTTCGGTTC
TRBD2 | TRBJ2-3 | NA | TRBV7-7 | CASSLAGVTDTQYF | TGTGCTAGCAGCTTAGCGGGAGTCACAGATACGCAGTATTTT
NA | TRBJ2-1 | NA | TRBV10-3 | CAISGYSGSDEQFF | TGTGCCATCAGTGGATACAGCGGAAGCGATGAGCAGTTCTTC
NA | TRBJ2-1 | NA | TRBV5-1 | CASSSLTSNEQFF | TGCGCCAGCAGCTCCCTGACTTCCAATGAGCAGTTCTTC
TRBD1 | TRBJ2-7 | NA | TRBV7-9 | CASSLFTGANYEQYF | TGTGCCAGCAGCTTATTCACAGGGGCCAACTACGAGCAGTACTTC
TRBD2 | TRBJ2-3 | NA | TRBV5-4 | CASSLEPGTAGGSDTQYF | TGTGCCAGCAGCTTGGAGCCCGGAACAGCGGGGGGGTCAGATACGCAGTATTTT
TRBD1 | TRBJ2-7 | NA | TRBV30 | CAWATGGISYEQYF | TGTGCCTGGGCGACAGGGGGGATATCCTACGAGCAGTACTTC
TRBD2 | TRBJ2-3 | few | TRBV11-3 | CASSLAGTRRQYF | TGTGCCAGCAGCTTAGCAGGGACTAGAAGGCAGTATTTT